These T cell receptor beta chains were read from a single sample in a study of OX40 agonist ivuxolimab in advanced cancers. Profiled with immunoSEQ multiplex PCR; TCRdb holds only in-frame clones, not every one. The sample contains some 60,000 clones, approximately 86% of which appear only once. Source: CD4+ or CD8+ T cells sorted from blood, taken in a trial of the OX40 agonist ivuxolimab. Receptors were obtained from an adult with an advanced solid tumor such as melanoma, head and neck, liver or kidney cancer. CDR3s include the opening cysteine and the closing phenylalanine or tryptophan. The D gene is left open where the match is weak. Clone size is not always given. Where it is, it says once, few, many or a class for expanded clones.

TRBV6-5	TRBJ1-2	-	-	TGTGCCAGCAGTTTTACAGGGAGGATAGATGGCTACACCTTC	CASSFTGRIDGYTF
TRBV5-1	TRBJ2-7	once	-	TGCGCCAGCAGCTCCACGACGGAAACCTACGAGCAGTACTTC	CASSSTTETYEQYF
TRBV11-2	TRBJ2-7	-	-	TGTGCCAGCAGCTTAAGTCGGGGCCCCTACGAGCAGTACTTC	CASSLSRGPYEQYF
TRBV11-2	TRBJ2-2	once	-	TGTGCCAGCAGCTTAAGGGGGGCTAGCGGCACCGGGGAGCTGTTTTTT	CASSLRGASGTGELFF
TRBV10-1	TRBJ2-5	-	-	TGCGCCAGCAGTGAGTCCCCACCAAGGCCGATGGAGACCCAGTACTTC	CASSESPPRPMETQYF
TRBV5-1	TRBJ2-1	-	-	TGCGCCAGCAGCTGGACTGGACAGACCTCCTACAATGAGCAGTTCTTC	CASSWTGQTSYNEQFF
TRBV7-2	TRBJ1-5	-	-	TGTGCCAGCAGCATCGACGGGCTTAGCAATCAGCCCCAGCATTTT	CASSIDGLSNQPQHF
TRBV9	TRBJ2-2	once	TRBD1	TGTGCCAGCAGCGCCCAACAGGGGTCGGGCGGGGAGCTGTTTTTT	CASSAQQGSGGELFF
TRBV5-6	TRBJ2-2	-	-	TGTGCCAGCAGCAGGAGGGGGGCGACCGGGGAGCTGTTTTTT	CASSRRGATGELFF
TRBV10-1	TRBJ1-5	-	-	TGCGCCAGCAGTGAAACTGGAAATCAGCCCCAGCATTTT	CASSETGNQPQHF
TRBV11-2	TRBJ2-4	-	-	TGTGCCAGCAGCTTAACCCAGGGAAGAGACATTCAGTACTTC	CASSLTQGRDIQYF
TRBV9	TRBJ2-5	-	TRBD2	TGTGCCAGCAGCGTAGGAGTCAGCGGGAGGGGGAGATGGACCCAGTACTTC	CASSVGVSGRGRWTQYF
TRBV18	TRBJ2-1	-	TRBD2	TGTGCCAGCTCACGCGGACTAGCGGGAGAGGAGGAGCAGTTCTTC	CASSRGLAGEEEQFF
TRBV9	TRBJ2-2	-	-	TGTGCCAGCAGCATCCACCCCCACACCGGGGAGCTGTTTTTT	CASSIHPHTGELFF
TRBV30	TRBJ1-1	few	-	TGTGCCTGGAGTAGGTCGAGTTTCACTGAAGCTTTCTTT	CAWSRSSFTEAFF
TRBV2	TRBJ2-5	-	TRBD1	TGTGCCACACAGGGGCAAGAGACCCAGTACTTC	CATQGQETQYF
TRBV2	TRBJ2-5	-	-	TGTGCCACCAAACTAACTTGGGCGGCCCAAGAGACCCAGTACTTC	CATKLTWAAQETQYF
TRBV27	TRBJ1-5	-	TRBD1	TGTGCCAGCAGGAAAAGACAGGGGAACAATCAGCCCCAGCATTTT	CASRKRQGNNQPQHF
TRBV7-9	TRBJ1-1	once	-	TGTGCCAGCAGCTTCGTCCCGATGAACACTGAAGCTTTCTTT	CASSFVPMNTEAFF
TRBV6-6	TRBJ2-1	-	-	TGTGCCAGCAGTGACGGGGCGGGGAATGAGCAGTTCTTC	CASSDGAGNEQFF
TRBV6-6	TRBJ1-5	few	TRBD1	TGTGCCAGCAGTTACTTGGCGGCCAGGGGGGACCAGCCCCAGCATTTT	CASSYLAARGDQPQHF
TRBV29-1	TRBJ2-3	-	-	TGCAGCGTTGAAGAGGGCACAGATACGCAGTATTTT	CSVEEGTDTQYF
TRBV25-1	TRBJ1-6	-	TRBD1	TGTGCCAGCAGTGAGATCGGAGGGGGCTACGGTTCACCCCTCCACTTT	CASSEIGGGYGSPLHF
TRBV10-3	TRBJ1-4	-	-	TGTGCCATCAGTGAGTCAACACTCAATGAAAAACTGTTTTTT	CAISESTLNEKLFF
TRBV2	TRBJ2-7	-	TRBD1	TGTGCCAGTAGACAGGGAGTTTCCTACGAGCAGTACTTC	CASRQGVSYEQYF
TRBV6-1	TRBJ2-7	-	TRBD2	TGTGCCAGCGCCCCTACGGGGGGGTGGTACGAGCAGTACTTC	CASAPTGGWYEQYF